This T cell receptor beta chain emerged from a study of T cell responses to AZD1222 COVID-19 vaccine. Study-level findings and limits: At baseline, seropositivity was found in only a handful of AZD1222 recipients. Repertoires were obtained only post-peak T cell response. Nearly half of spike-specific TCRs reportedly go after variant regions that carry no mutations. White British donors predominated, females outnumbered males, and clonal diversity was possibly underestimated.

The protocol was immunoSEQ multiplex PCR, while the TCRdb copy is restricted to in-frame clones and leaves out a portion. The sample holds some 120,000 clones, 80% to 90% seen once. V lost 5 bases to trimming and J lost 3 bases, with 13 bases between them. Per the germline V gene, CDR1 is MNHEY and CDR2 is SMNVEV (reference sequence). The CDR3 runs to 14 residues. Concerning this clone: Antigen unknown.

J is TRBJ1-2 and V is TRBV27; a weak D match, TRBD1 (5 bases). The TCR originated in an adult in good health. The sample in question was peripheral blood, obtained on day 0 of AZD1222 vaccination. The CDR3 sequence: CASSPRGADYGYTF. CDR3 DNA: TGTGCCAGCAGTCCCCGGGGCGCCGACTATGGCTACACCTTC.